These 2 T cell receptor beta chains came from one sample sequenced in a study of cytomegalovirus exposure and HLA in healthy donors. PCR employed 60 Vbeta and 13 Jbeta primers. Repertoires were generated with immunoSEQ multiplex PCR, while TCRdb's copy carries only in-frame clones and drops some. The table gives 85,000 to 110,000 clones; the top ten clones make up approximately 3.5% of it. The sequenced sample was PBMCs. Receptors originate from a man between 35 and 55 years old in good health and CMV-seronegative.

V usage is TRBV6-1 and J usage is TRBJ2-3; 8 positions match TRBD2. The CDR3 length is 14 residues. V lost 11 bases, J lost 2 bases, and 9 bases stayed unmatched. CDR1 is MNHNS, CDR2 SASEGT, per germline. The CDR3 loop is CAGQRGSYTDTQYF. The CDR3 DNA is TGTGCCGGACAGCGGGGGAGCTACACAGATACGCAGTATTTT.

The J gene is TRBJ1-2, the V gene TRBV7-2; TRBD1 agrees at 10 bases. CDR1 and CDR2 from the germline V gene are SGHTA and FQGNSA. The CDR3 totals 15 residues. V was pared by 5 bases and J by 4 bases, with 7 bases of the junction left unmatched. For the CDR3, the DNA is TGTGCCAGCAGCCCCGCGGGACAGGGGAGCTATGGCTACACCTTC. Translating gives CASSPAGQGSYGYTF.